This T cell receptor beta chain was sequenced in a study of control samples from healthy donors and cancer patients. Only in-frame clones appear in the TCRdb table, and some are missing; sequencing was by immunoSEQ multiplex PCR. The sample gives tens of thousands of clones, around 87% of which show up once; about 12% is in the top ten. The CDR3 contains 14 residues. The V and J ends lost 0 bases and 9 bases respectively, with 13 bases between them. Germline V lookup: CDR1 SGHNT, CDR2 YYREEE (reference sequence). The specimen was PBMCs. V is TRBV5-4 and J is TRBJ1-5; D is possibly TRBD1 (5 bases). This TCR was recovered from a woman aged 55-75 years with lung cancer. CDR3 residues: CASSLDPGRGPQHF. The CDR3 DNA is TGTGCCAGCAGCTTGGATCCCGGAAGGGGGCCCCAGCATTTT.